A selection of T cell receptor beta chains follows, all from one sample in a study of regulatory T cells in long-lasting Graves disease. TCRdb independently ran MiXCR on the multiplex PCR reads; one entry per CDR3 protein. This table holds over 300,000 distinct CDR3 sequences, 15% to 17% found once. Here the sequenced sample was peripheral blood mononuclear cells (PBMCs), taken at new diagnosis, from a patient treated with antithyroid drugs. These receptors were collected from a female donor with Graves disease. CDR3s include the opening cysteine and the closing phenylalanine or tryptophan. The D gene is left open where the match is weak. Expanded clones are given a class, and other clones once, few, many or no size at all.

D gene	clone size	V gene	J gene	CDR3 protein	CDR3 DNA
NA	many	TRBV27	TRBJ1-5	CASRRTRDQPQHF	TGTGCCAGCAGGCGCACGAGGGACCAGCCCCAGCATTTT
NA	many	TRBV30	TRBJ2-7	CAWSVMVVREYEQYF	TGTGCCTGGAGTGTGATGGTTGTCAGGGAGTACGAGCAGTACTTC
TRBD2	many	TRBV20-1	TRBJ2-3	CSAPGGPGDTQYF	TGCAGTGCGCCGGGGGGGCCCGGAGATACGCAGTATTTT
TRBD1	few	TRBV18	TRBJ1-5	CASSSVGTGGQPQHF	TGTGCCAGCTCATCCGTGGGGACAGGGGGTCAGCCCCAGCATTTT
TRBD2	many	TRBV11-2	TRBJ2-2	CASSPGLAGAGELFF	TGTGCCAGCAGCCCGGGACTAGCGGGGGCCGGGGAGCTGTTTTTT
TRBD2	NA	TRBV20-1	TRBJ2-7	CSARSSDATSGRGEQYF	TGCAGTGCTAGAAGCTCCGACGCGACTAGCGGGAGGGGCGAGCAGTACTTC
NA	many	TRBV18	TRBJ1-2	CASSSGLQYGYTF	TGTGCCAGCTCATCTGGGCTTCAGTATGGCTACACCTTC
NA	many	TRBV7-3	TRBJ1-1	CASSLDGENTEAFF	TGTGCCAGCAGCTTGGACGGGGAGAACACTGAAGCTTTCTTT
NA	many	TRBV6-1	TRBJ1-2	CASSDPTGTVANYGYTF	TGTGCCAGCAGTGACCCGACGGGGACCGTAGCTAACTATGGCTACACCTTC
NA	many	TRBV5-1	TRBJ1-6	CASSREQMGSYNSPLHF	TGCGCCAGCAGCCGAGAGCAAATGGGGTCCTATAATTCACCCCTCCACTTT
NA	many	TRBV19	TRBJ2-2	CATTGGRSTGELFF	TGTGCCACAACCGGGGGGCGAAGCACCGGGGAGCTGTTTTTT
TRBD1	many	TRBV27	TRBJ1-1	CASSSWDSMNTEAFF	TGTGCCAGCAGTTCATGGGACAGCATGAACACTGAAGCTTTCTTT
TRBD2	many	TRBV6-1	TRBJ2-4	CASSEGTSGAKNIQYF	TGTGCCAGCAGTGAAGGGACTAGCGGGGCCAAAAACATTCAGTACTTC
NA	many	TRBV2	TRBJ1-1	CASSGNFEAFF	TGTGCCAGCAGTGGTAATTTTGAAGCTTTCTTT
TRBD2	many	TRBV5-1	TRBJ2-1	CASSMTQTSGGADNEQFF	TGCGCCAGCAGCATGACACAGACTAGCGGGGGGGCCGACAATGAGCAGTTCTTC
NA	many	TRBV28	TRBJ2-7	CASSLAGTTREQYF	TGTGCCAGCAGTTTAGCGGGGACCACGAGGGAGCAGTACTTC
NA	NA	TRBV12-3/TRBV12-4	TRBJ2-7	CASTHRDRAYEQYF	TGTGCCAGCACCCACCGGGACCGAGCCTACGAGCAGTACTTC
NA	NA	TRBV6-1	TRBJ2-7	CASLGVATSYEQYF	TGTGCCAGCCTTGGAGTAGCGACCTCCTACGAGCAGTACTTC
NA	NA	TRBV6-2/TRBV6-3	TRBJ1-2	CASSGIGGPTFGYTF	TGTGCCAGCAGTGGAATTGGGGGACCGACTTTTGGCTACACCTTC
NA	many	TRBV28	TRBJ1-6	CASRQDRLNSPLHF	TGTGCCAGCAGACAAGACAGACTAAATTCACCCCTCCACTTT
TRBD1	NA	TRBV13	TRBJ1-6	CASSLGQGASSPLHF	TGTGCCAGCAGCTTAGGCCAGGGGGCGAGTTCACCCCTCCACTTT
NA	many	TRBV12-3/TRBV12-4	TRBJ1-5	CASSEWRDKDQPQHF	TGTGCCAGCAGTGAATGGCGGGACAAAGATCAGCCCCAGCATTTT
NA	NA	TRBV6-1	TRBJ2-7	CASSRSPYEQYF	TGTGCCAGCAGTAGGAGCCCCTACGAGCAGTACTTC
TRBD1	many	TRBV6-1	TRBJ1-5	CASTRTDRDNQPQHF	TGTGCCAGCACCCGGACTGACAGGGACAATCAGCCCCAGCATTTT
NA	many	TRBV2	TRBJ1-4	CASSKDSNEKLFF	TGTGCCAGCAGTAAGGACAGTAATGAAAAACTGTTTTTT
TRBD2	NA	TRBV14	TRBJ2-7	CASSRIAGGFHEQYF	TGTGCCAGCAGCCGAATAGCGGGAGGTTTCCACGAGCAGTACTTC